Listed below are T cell receptor beta chains from one sample, sequenced in a study of blood T cell repertoires in COVID-19. The protocol was immunoSEQ multiplex PCR, while the TCRdb copy is restricted to in-frame clones and leaves out a portion. The sample lists about 430,000 clones; 70% to 90% were seen once. Sequenced material: PBMCs or T cells enriched from blood (not recorded which). These receptors were collected from a woman aged 18-29 years who had been exposed to COVID-19. Both conserved end residues are part of each CDR3. A D gene is named only where the DNA matches it firmly. Clone size appears in some rows only: once, few, many, or a class for an expanded clone.

d_gene	abundance	v_gene	j_gene	CDR3aa	CDR3nt
TRBD2	-	TRBV9	TRBJ2-1	CASSVTSGNYNEQFF	TGTGCCAGCAGCGTTACTAGCGGGAACTACAATGAGCAGTTCTTC
TRBD1	-	TRBV7-3	TRBJ2-1	CASSLQTGGYNEQFF	TGTGCCAGCAGCCTTCAGACAGGGGGTTACAATGAGCAGTTCTTC
TRBD2	-	TRBV4-1	TRBJ2-1	CASSPLAGGPNGEQFF	TGCGCCAGCAGCCCCCTAGCGGGGGGGCCCAACGGTGAGCAGTTCTTC
TRBD1	-	TRBV14	TRBJ1-1	CASSQDRTGRTDTEAFF	TGTGCCAGCAGCCAAGATCGGACAGGGAGGACGGACACTGAAGCTTTCTTT
TRBD1	-	TRBV3-1/TRBV3-2	TRBJ2-3	CASTNPGTGGGTQYF	TGTGCCAGCACCAACCCCGGGACAGGGGGCGGCACGCAGTATTTT
TRBD1	-	TRBV27	TRBJ1-1	CASGNLGQLNTEAFF	TGTGCCAGCGGAAACTTGGGACAGCTGAACACTGAAGCTTTCTTT
TRBD1	-	TRBV4-1	TRBJ2-7	CASSLRDRAYEQYF	TGCGCCAGCAGCCTTCGGGACAGGGCGTACGAGCAGTACTTC
-	-	TRBV5-1	TRBJ2-3	CASSLVTRYTDTQYF	TGCGCCAGCAGCTTGGTAACGAGGTACACAGATACGCAGTATTTT
TRBD2	-	TRBV27	TRBJ2-2	CASSPTSGGRTGELFF	TGTGCCAGCAGTCCTACTAGCGGGGGGCGAACCGGGGAGCTGTTTTTT
-	-	TRBV7-2	TRBJ1-1	CASSAGGNTEAFF	TGTGCCAGCAGCGCGGGAGGGAACACTGAAGCTTTCTTT
-	-	TRBV24-1	TRBJ2-5	CATSDFTTEKETQYF	TGTGCCACCAGTGATTTCACCACAGAAAAAGAGACCCAGTACTTC
-	-	TRBV18	TRBJ1-1	CASSRGGKNTEAFF	TGTGCCAGCTCACGAGGAGGGAAGAACACTGAAGCTTTCTTT
-	-	TRBV29-1	TRBJ2-3	CSVVSSRTDTQYF	TGCAGCGTTGTTTCGTCCCGCACAGATACGCAGTATTTT
TRBD1	-	TRBV14	TRBJ1-3	CASSPLPGQGASGPGNTIYF	TGTGCCAGCAGCCCGTTACCGGGACAGGGGGCCTCTGGACCTGGAAACACCATATATTTT
-	-	TRBV7-2	TRBJ2-7	CASSLGPGGSSYEQYF	TGTGCCAGCAGCCTAGGCCCAGGGGGGAGCTCCTACGAGCAGTACTTC
TRBD2	-	TRBV9	TRBJ2-5	CASAESGGALETQYF	TGTGCCAGCGCAGAGTCCGGGGGGGCCTTAGAGACCCAGTACTTC
TRBD1	-	TRBV5-6	TRBJ2-7	CASTPGPGGDRDHEQYF	TGTGCCAGCACCCCAGGGCCTGGCGGGGACAGGGATCACGAGCAGTACTTC
-	-	TRBV7-9	TRBJ2-2	CASSISALANTGELFF	TGTGCCAGCAGCATTAGCGCACTGGCGAACACCGGGGAGCTGTTTTTT
-	-	TRBV27	TRBJ1-3	CASSSLGGSASGNTIYF	TGTGCCAGCAGTTCCCTGGGGGGGTCAGCTTCTGGAAACACCATATATTTT
-	-	TRBV7-2	TRBJ2-7	CASSLGVGTTYEQYF	TGTGCCAGCAGCTTAGGTGTTGGCACGACCTACGAGCAGTACTTC
TRBD2	-	TRBV7-2	TRBJ2-7	CASSLKGTSRGYEQYF	TGTGCCAGCAGCTTAAAGGGGACTAGCCGTGGGTACGAGCAGTACTTC
-	once	TRBV12-1	TRBJ1-2	CASSLSFYGYFDGYTF	TGTGCCAGCAGCTTAAGTTTCTACGGTTACTTCGATGGCTACACCTTC
TRBD1	-	TRBV4-1	TRBJ2-7	CASSPRADRGNEQYF	TGCGCCAGCAGCCCGAGAGCGGACAGGGGTAACGAGCAGTACTTC
-	-	TRBV7-9	TRBJ1-2	CASSLGAYGYTF	TGTGCCAGCAGCTTAGGGGCCTATGGCTACACCTTC
-	-	TRBV9	TRBJ2-3	CASSVDPTTKRDTQYF	TGTGCCAGCAGCGTAGATCCCACTACAAAGAGAGATACGCAGTATTTT
TRBD2	-	TRBV7-3	TRBJ2-7	CASSFGGGAAVYEQYF	TGTGCCAGCAGCTTTGGCGGGGGGGCCGCGGTCTACGAGCAGTACTTC
TRBD1	once	TRBV30	TRBJ1-2	CAWSTQGAGGYTF	TGTGCCTGGAGCACACAGGGGGCGGGCGGCTACACCTTC
TRBD1	-	TRBV18	TRBJ1-1	CASSPPMGTGGMNTEAFF	TGTGCCAGCTCACCACCGATGGGGACAGGGGGCATGAACACTGAAGCTTTCTTT
TRBD2	-	TRBV15	TRBJ2-2	CATSRGASGTGELFF	TGTGCCACCAGCAGAGGGGCTAGCGGGACCGGGGAGCTGTTTTTT
-	once	TRBV12-3/TRBV12-4	TRBJ2-1	CASSRTLYNEQFF	TGTGCCAGCAGTCGGACATTGTACAATGAGCAGTTCTTC
TRBD2	-	TRBV11-2	TRBJ2-1	CASTGGSGSLGREQFF	TGTGCCAGCACCGGGGGGAGCGGGAGCTTGGGTCGTGAGCAGTTCTTC
TRBD2	-	TRBV18	TRBJ2-7	CASSAGGGLASEQYF	TGTGCCAGCTCAGCCGGGGGAGGACTAGCGTCCGAGCAGTACTTC
TRBD1	-	TRBV20-1	TRBJ2-2	CSASKAGQGTTGELFF	TGCAGTGCTAGTAAGGCGGGACAGGGGACCACCGGGGAGCTGTTTTTT
-	-	TRBV23-1	TRBJ2-4	CASSQSRWGRERAKNIQYF	TGCGCCAGCAGTCAATCGAGGTGGGGCAGGGAAAGGGCCAAAAACATTCAGTACTTC
TRBD1	-	TRBV6-4	TRBJ1-6	CASSQGTGDSPLHF	TGTGCCAGCAGCCAAGGGACAGGGGATTCACCCCTCCACTTT
-	once	TRBV9	TRBJ1-4	CASSLSGGLSEKLFF	TGTGCCAGCAGCCTATCGGGGGGGCTTAGTGAAAAACTGTTTTTT
TRBD1	few	TRBV18	TRBJ1-1	CASSYGTGNTEAFF	TGTGCCAGCTCATATGGGACAGGGAACACTGAAGCTTTCTTT
-	-	TRBV19	TRBJ1-2	CASSIRYGYTF	TGTGCCAGTAGTATACGCTATGGCTACACCTTC
-	-	TRBV6-2/TRBV6-3	TRBJ1-1	CASSGGDPILDWAEAFF	TGTGCCAGCAGTGGCGGCGATCCTATACTGGACTGGGCTGAAGCTTTCTTT
-	-	TRBV27	TRBJ1-1	CASSLRGGNTEAFF	TGTGCCAGCAGTTTGAGGGGAGGGAACACTGAAGCTTTCTTT
TRBD1	-	TRBV5-4	TRBJ1-5	CASSFWTGDSNQPQHF	TGTGCCAGCAGCTTTTGGACAGGGGATAGCAATCAGCCCCAGCATTTT
TRBD1	-	TRBV6-5	TRBJ1-2	CASSYGGQGYGYTF	TGTGCCAGCAGTTACGGCGGACAGGGGTATGGCTACACCTTC
-	-	TRBV6-5	TRBJ1-1	CASRGTPDMNTEAFF	TGTGCCAGCAGGGGGACACCGGACATGAACACTGAAGCTTTCTTT
-	-	TRBV14	TRBJ2-7	CASSVAYEQYF	TGTGCCAGCAGCGTCGCCTACGAGCAGTACTTC
-	-	TRBV6-5	TRBJ1-2	CASMTAGAGYTF	TGTGCCAGCATGACGGCAGGGGCTGGCTACACCTTC
-	-	TRBV4-2	TRBJ2-2	CASSQAVLGGKNTGELFF	TGTGCCAGCAGCCAAGCCGTATTGGGGGGTAAGAACACCGGGGAGCTGTTTTTT
TRBD2	few	TRBV5-4	TRBJ2-1	CASSVAGKSYNEQFF	TGTGCCAGCAGCGTAGCGGGAAAATCCTACAATGAGCAGTTCTTC
TRBD2	-	TRBV20-1	TRBJ2-1	CSASVQRGNNEQFF	TGCAGTGCTAGTGTGCAGCGGGGTAACAATGAGCAGTTCTTC
-	-	TRBV9	TRBJ2-3	CASSATGTIRTDTQYF	TGTGCCAGCAGCGCAACAGGGACGATCCGGACAGATACGCAGTATTTT